Listed below are T cell receptor beta chains from one sample, sequenced in a study of human T cells and chemical hapten exposure. TCRdb ran MiXCR on the RACE reads and lists one entry per CDR3 protein. The table includes some 99,000 distinct CDR3 sequences, roughly a tenth detected once. The material sequenced was whole blood, taken in connection with sensitization to the hapten diphenylcyclopropenone (DPC). All receptors come from a woman aged 40 to 50 with alopecia areata. Some clones in this sample may be carry-over from other donors' samples. Both conserved end residues are part of each CDR3. D genes are given only for firm matches. The size entry is marked missing in some rows and otherwise reads once, few, many or a size class.

j_call v_call clone_size d_call cdr3_nt cdr3_aa
TRBJ1-6 TRBV12-3/TRBV12-4 . . TGTGCCAGCAGTCAGGGTGGTTCACCCCTCCACTTT CASSQGGSPLHF
TRBJ2-1 TRBV30 . . TGTGCCTGGAGTGTTAGGCACAATGAGCAGTTCTTC CAWSVRHNEQFF
TRBJ2-2 TRBV7-2 few TRBD2 TGTGCCAGCAGCTTTTGGCTAGCGGGGAACACCGGGGAGCTGTTTTTT CASSFWLAGNTGELFF
TRBJ2-1 TRBV9 . TRBD2 TGTGCCAGCAGCGAAACCGGGACTAGAAACAATGAGCAGTTCTTC CASSETGTRNNEQFF
TRBJ1-1 TRBV20-1 . . TGCAGTGCTAGTAGGAACACTGAAGCTTTCTTT CSASRNTEAFF
TRBJ1-1 TRBV21-1 . . TGTGCCAGCAACCTAGGGACACCCCTGGACACTGAAGCTTTCTTT CASNLGTPLDTEAFF
TRBJ2-1 TRBV6-5 many . TGTGCCAGCAGTTACTACGTGGGAGTTAACAATGAGCAGTTCTTC CASSYYVGVNNEQFF
TRBJ1-2 TRBV12-3/TRBV12-4 many . TGTGCCAGCAGCCTACGCCGAATCGTTAACTATGGCTACACCTTC CASSLRRIVNYGYTF
TRBJ2-5 TRBV28 . . TGTGCCAGCAGTTTTGGAGGGGGCTTAGAGACCCAGTACTTC CASSFGGGLETQYF
TRBJ2-1 TRBV6-5 many TRBD2 TGTGCCAGCAGTGGGGAGGGACGCTCCTACAATGAGCAGTTCTTC CASSGEGRSYNEQFF